This record covers a single T cell receptor beta chain. CDR1 and CDR2 (germline): SGHRS, YFSETQ. With V trimmed by 0 bases and J by 6 bases, 2 bases remained unmatched. The length of the CDR3 is 14 residues. The time point denotes: sample taken at primary tumor resection. This sample is drawn from a study of spatial heterogeneity in lung cancer. One entry per CDR3 protein, called by TCRdb with MiXCR from the 5' RACE reads. The sample shows about 36,000 distinct CDR3 sequences, less than 9% of them seen only once. This TCR was sampled from a female donor with early-stage non-small cell lung cancer. The gene calls are TRBV5-1 and TRBJ2-2; 7 bases fit TRBD2. The specimen comprised PBMCs, sampled at surgery. In nucleotides, the CDR3 is TGCGCCAGCAGCTTGGGTCTAGCGGCCGGGGAGCTGTTTTTT. Its translation: CASSLGLAAGELFF.